The 25 T cell receptor beta chains reported below all come from one sample, sequenced in a study of T cell changes during pregnancy in multiple sclerosis. Profiled with immunoSEQ multiplex PCR; TCRdb holds only in-frame clones, not every one. The sample includes 100,000 to 110,000 clones, about 92% of them seen just once. Sequencing was performed on peripheral blood, taken after pregnancy. Every receptor here comes from a female donor with multiple sclerosis, enrolled in a pregnancy study.

The V call is TRBV5-1, the J call TRBJ1-2; 7 bases line up with TRBD1. CDR3 length: 13 amino acids. Germline V CDR1 and CDR2: SGHRS, YFSETQ. Trimming at V came to 1 base and at J to 6 bases, leaving 3 bases not matched to a gene. The CDR3 is CASSLTTGNGYTF. The CDR3 bases are TGCGCCAGCAGCTTGACGACAGGGAATGGCTACACCTTC. Variable domain in full (rest from reference TRBV5-1 and TRBJ1-2): KAGVTQTPRYLIKTRGQQVTLSCSPISGHRSVSWYQQTPGQGLQFLFEYFSETQRNKGNFPGRFSGRQFSNSRSEMNVSTLELGDSALYLCASSLTTGNGYTFGSGTRLTVV.

The chain recombines TRBV6-6 with TRBJ2-7; the match to TRBD1 covers 8 bases. The trim removed 8 bases at V and 3 bases at J, leaving 6 bases unmatched. From germline, CDR1 is MNHNY and CDR2 SVGAGI (reference sequence). The CDR3 is 13 residues long. The CDR3 sequence: CASVSGGRYEQYF. DNA for the CDR3: TGTGCCAGCGTTTCAGGGGGCCGCTACGAGCAGTACTTC.

The chain combines TRBV28 with TRBJ2-1; possible D gene TRBD1, 11 bases. The CDR3 extends over 23 amino acids. Trimming stripped 3 bases from V and 0 bases from J, with 33 bases between. CDR1 is MDHEN and CDR2 is SYDVKM in the germline V gene. The CDR3 sequence: CASSLWTGGAPGTSVSSYNEQFF. In DNA, the CDR3 is TGTGCCAGCAGTTTGTGGACAGGGGGCGCCCCCGGGACTAGCGTTAGCTCCTACAATGAGCAGTTCTTC. Full variable domain (missing parts from reference TRBV28 and TRBJ2-1): DVKVTQSSRYLVKRTGEKVFLECVQDMDHENMFWYRQDPGLGLRLIYFSYDVKMKEKGDIPEGYSVSREKKERFSLILESASTNQTSMYLCASSLWTGGAPGTSVSSYNEQFFGPGTRLTVL.

The genes are TRBV7-3 and TRBJ2-1; 7 nucleotides align to TRBD1. This CDR3 has 15 amino acids. With 5 bases clipped from V and 2 bases from J, the junction kept 6 bases outside the gene matches. CDR1 SGHTA and CDR2 FQGTGA come from the germline V gene. CDR3 amino acids: CASSPVQGAYNEQFF. The CDR3 DNA is TGTGCCAGCAGCCCCGTGCAGGGGGCCTACAATGAGCAGTTCTTC.

This clone was counted a few times. This chain links TRBV7-2 with TRBJ1-1, with D hard to call. Germline V gene lookup returns CDR1 SGHTA and CDR2 FQGNSA. The CDR3 runs 13 residues. Trimming took off 6 bases at V and 1 base at J, with 9 bases between the two ends. CDR3 region: CASSHSGNTEAFF. DNA of the CDR3: TGTGCCAGCAGTCATTCGGGGAACACTGAAGCTTTCTTT.

The rearrangement uses TRBV27 and TRBJ1-5, with unresolved D. V was pared by 6 bases and J by 7 bases, with 13 bases between. Germline CDR1 MNHEY, CDR2 SMNVEV (reference sequence). The CDR3 is 13 amino acids. The DNA for the CDR3 is TGTGCCAGCAGGGTCGGGGTTGACCAGCCCCAGCATTTT. This encodes CASRVGVDQPQHF.

The genes are TRBV6-1 and TRBJ1-5, with 10 bases matching TRBD1. The CDR3 runs to 20 residues. The V gene's germline CDR1 is MNHNS and CDR2 SASEGT. Trimming at V came to 0 bases and at J to 2 bases, leaving 13 bases not matched to a gene. The CDR3 loop reads CASSEAPGTGAFYGNQPQHF. For the CDR3, the DNA is TGTGCCAGCAGTGAAGCGCCCGGGACAGGGGCCTTCTATGGCAATCAGCCCCAGCATTTT.

This chain's CDR3 is CASRSPGVSYGYTF. For the CDR3, the DNA is TGTGCCAGCAGGTCCCCAGGGGTTAGCTATGGCTACACCTTC. The chain combines TRBV7-2 with TRBJ1-2; possible D gene TRBD1, 6 bases. V was clipped by 6 bases and J by 4 bases, with 15 bases between them. CDR3 length: 14 residues. The V gene's germline CDR1 is SGHTA and CDR2 FQGNSA.

This chain joins TRBV6-4 and TRBJ1-3; 11 nucleotides align to TRBD1. The CDR3 loop spans 18 amino acids. Germline CDR1 MRHNA, CDR2 SNTAGT. V trimming: 7 bases; J trimming: 0 bases; junction bases outside the gene matches: 11. The CDR3 sequence: CASNWDRGTLNSGNTIYF. CDR3 nucleotide sequence: TGTGCCAGCAACTGGGACAGGGGGACCCTAAACTCTGGAAACACCATATATTTT.

The chain has TRBV5-4 and TRBJ1-4, with 9 bases aligning to TRBD1. Unmatched junction bases numbered 13, after V lost 4 bases and J lost 0 bases. From germline, CDR1 is SGHNT and CDR2 YYREEE (reference sequence). The CDR3 is 19 amino acids. CDR3 DNA: TGTGCCAGCAGCCGCTCCGGGACAGGGAGGGGCCCAACTAATGAAAAACTGTTTTTT. Translating gives CASSRSGTGRGPTNEKLFF.

This clone was detected only once. J is TRBJ2-7 and V is TRBV18; TRBD1 matches at 10 bases. The germline CDR1 and CDR2 sequences are KGHSH and LQKENI. Trimming cost V 0 bases and J 6 bases; bases outside gene matches: 5. The CDR3 has 15 residues. CDR3 loop: CASSPPGTGVGEQYF. CDR3 sequence (DNA): TGTGCCAGCTCACCACCTGGGACAGGGGTTGGCGAGCAGTACTTC.

This rearrangement joins TRBV14 to TRBJ2-4; the match to TRBD2 covers 10 bases. The CDR3 sequence is 14 residues long. J gave up 16 bases and V 4 bases, and 13 bases lay outside the gene matches. Germline CDR1 reads SGHDN; CDR2 reads FVKESK. CDR3 in DNA: TGTGCCAGCAGCCGCGCCCGACTAGCGGGCTCACTCTACTTC. This codes for CASSRARLAGSLYF.

The chain has TRBV6-6 and TRBJ2-1; TRBD1 matches 7 bases. The CDR3 is 15 amino acids. Per germline, CDR1 MNHNY and CDR2 SVGAGI (reference sequence). V shed 2 bases, J shed 8 bases, and the junction held 9 bases outside the gene matches. CDR3 sequence (DNA): TGTGCCAGCAGTTACCCACGCCGACAGGGACATGAGCAGTTCTTC. Encoded protein: CASSYPRRQGHEQFF.

V gene TRBV7-8 combines with J gene TRBJ1-5; D is ambiguous. CDR1 is SGHVS, CDR2 FQNEAQ, per germline. The CDR3 covers 13 residues. Deletions cut 4 bases from V and 0 bases from J, with 4 bases between. The CDR3 spells CASSSVSNQPQHF. The CDR3 region has the DNA TGTGCCAGCAGCTCTGTTAGCAATCAGCCCCAGCATTTT. The complete variable domain, with remaining parts taken from reference TRBV7-8 and TRBJ1-5, reads GAGVSQSPRYKVAKRGQDVALRCDPISGHVSLFWYQQALGQGPEFLTYFQNEAQLDKSGLPSDRFFAERPEGSVSTLKIQRTQQEDSAVYLCASSSVSNQPQHFGDGTRLSIL.

V is TRBV5-4 and J is TRBJ2-7; the D gene is possibly TRBD2 (6 bases). From germline, CDR1 is SGHNT and CDR2 YYREEE (reference sequence). The CDR3 runs to 15 residues. Trimming pared 1 base from V and 3 bases from J, leaving 14 bases between. The CDR3 spells CASSLYAGSNYEQYF. Written as DNA, the CDR3 is TGTGCCAGCAGCTTGTACGCCGGGAGTAACTACGAGCAGTACTTC.

This rearrangement joins TRBV15 to TRBJ2-1; 15 bases are shared with TRBD2. The CDR3 contains 17 residues. V lost 0 bases to trimming and J lost 4 bases; unmatched junction nucleotides: 1. Germline CDR1 is LNHNV and CDR2 is YYDKDF (reference sequence). This chain's CDR3 is CATSREGTSGGYNEQFF. DNA of the CDR3: TGTGCCACCAGCAGAGAGGGGACTAGCGGGGGGTACAATGAGCAGTTCTTC.

This sequence joins TRBV27 and TRBJ1-5; the match to TRBD1 covers 9 bases. Losses at the gene ends were 6 bases for V and 7 bases for J; bases not matched to a gene: 10. The V gene's germline CDR1 is MNHEY and CDR2 SMNVEV (reference sequence). This CDR3 comprises 15 residues. The chain's CDR3 is CASRKGTGLGQPQHF. In nucleotides, the CDR3 is TGTGCCAGCAGAAAAGGGACAGGGTTAGGGCAGCCCCAGCATTTT.

The V and J genes are TRBV5-4 and TRBJ2-7, with 8 bases identical to TRBD2. V was clipped by 0 bases and J by 6 bases; unmatched bases: 5. The CDR3 spans 14 residues. Germline loops: CDR1 SGHNT, CDR2 YYREEE (reference sequence). The CDR3 reads CASSLANGGVEQYF. The CDR3 region has the DNA TGTGCCAGCAGCTTGGCCAACGGGGGGGTCGAGCAGTACTTC. Supplemented by reference TRBV5-4 and TRBJ2-7, the full variable domain reads ETGVTQSPTHLIKTRGQQVTLRCSSQSGHNTVSWYQQALGQGPQFIFQYYREEENGRGNFPPRFSGLQFPNYSSELNVNALELDDSALYLCASSLANGGVEQYFGPGTRLTVT.

The sample holds a few counts of this clone. The chain combines TRBV27 with TRBJ1-1; TRBD1 aligns across 7 bases. CDR1 and CDR2 from the germline V gene are MNHEY and SMNVEV (reference sequence). This CDR3 contains 17 residues. V gave up 2 bases and J gave up 5 bases; unmatched junction bases: 14. CDR3 bases: TGTGCCAGCAGTTTACGCCACAGGGGTCCAGTGGTTACTGAAGCTTTCTTT. The encoded protein is CASSLRHRGPVVTEAFF.

This sequence joins TRBV20-1 and TRBJ2-1; 12 nucleotides agree with TRBD2. The CDR3 covers 11 residues. From germline, CDR1 is DFQATT and CDR2 SNEGSKA (reference sequence). V shed 5 bases and J 14 bases; nucleotides not matched to a gene: 4. The CDR3 DNA follows: TGCAGTGCTCGACTAGCGGGAGAGGAGTTCTTC. Translating it yields CSARLAGEEFF.

This clone occurred once. V gene TRBV9 combines with J gene TRBJ2-1, with 14 bases lining up with TRBD2. CDR3 length: 15 residues. Germline V CDR1 and CDR2: SGDLS, YYNGEE. J gave up 7 bases and V 3 bases, and 3 bases lay outside the gene matches. The CDR3 DNA sequence: TGTGCCAGCAGCGAGGGACTAGCGGGGGTGAATGAGCAGTTCTTC. Its translation: CASSEGLAGVNEQFF.

The chain links TRBV7-9 to TRBJ2-7; TRBD1 agrees at 9 bases. Germline V CDR1 and CDR2: SEHNR, FQNEAQ (reference sequence). Trimming at V came to 5 bases and at J to 2 bases, leaving 4 bases not matched to a gene. The CDR3 is 14 residues long. The CDR3 coding sequence is TGTGCCAGCAGCCGTGGGACAGGGACCTACGAGCAGTACTTC. Its translation is CASSRGTGTYEQYF.

The chain couples TRBV7-9 to TRBJ1-1; D gene ambiguous. Trimming took off 4 bases at V and 1 base at J, with 7 bases between the two ends. Germline CDR1 and CDR2: SEHNR and FQNEAQ (reference sequence). The CDR3 is 13 residues long. DNA for the CDR3: TGTGCCAGCAGCTCCACATCGAACACTGAAGCTTTCTTT. Its protein is CASSSTSNTEAFF. The full variable domain, completed using reference TRBV7-9 and TRBJ1-1, is DTGVSQNPRHKITKRGQNVTFRCDPISEHNRLYWYRQTLGQGPEFLTYFQNEAQLEKSRLLSDRFSAERPKGSFSTLEIQRTEQGDSAMYLCASSSTSNTEAFFGQGTRLTVV.

The CDR3 sequence is CASSLRQGVLDTQYF. Written as DNA, the CDR3 is TGTGCCAGCAGCTTAAGACAGGGGGTGTTGGATACGCAGTATTTT. The chain combines TRBV5-4 with TRBJ2-3, with TRBD1 identical over 9 bases. Germline lookup yields CDR1 SGHNT and CDR2 YYREEE (reference sequence). This CDR3 comprises 15 residues. V dropped 2 bases and J dropped 6; count of bases not matched to a gene: 7. Full variable domain (remainder filled in from reference TRBV5-4 and TRBJ2-3): ETGVTQSPTHLIKTRGQQVTLRCSSQSGHNTVSWYQQALGQGPQFIFQYYREEENGRGNFPPRFSGLQFPNYSSELNVNALELDDSALYLCASSLRQGVLDTQYFGPGTRLTVL.

The chain recombines TRBV5-6 with TRBJ1-3, with D perhaps TRBD1 (5 bases). The CDR3 runs 13 residues. Trimming removed 3 bases at V and 8 bases at J, with 12 bases between. Germline V lookup: CDR1 SGHDT, CDR2 YYEEEE. As DNA, the CDR3 is TGTGCCAGCAGCTGGCTAGGGGAGGACACCATATATTTT. It is translated as CASSWLGEDTIYF. The full variable domain, with the rest looked up from reference TRBV5-6 and TRBJ1-3, is DAGVTQSPTHLIKTRGQQVTLRCSPKSGHDTVSWYQQALGQGPQFIFQYYEEEERQRGNFPDRFSGHQFPNYSSELNVNALLLGDSALYLCASSWLGEDTIYFGEGSWLTVV.